This paragraph reports one TCR beta chain. These data come from a study of control samples from healthy donors and cancer patients. Only in-frame clones appear in the TCRdb table, and some are missing; sequencing was by immunoSEQ multiplex PCR. This sample yields roughly 170,000 clones, of which 90% to 95% are seen a single time; about 1.5% belongs to the top ten. Germline lookup yields CDR1 SGHNT and CDR2 YYREEE (reference sequence). The CDR3 covers 15 residues. Losses at the gene ends were 3 bases for V and 0 bases for J; bases not matched to a gene: 4. The chain employs TRBV5-4 and TRBJ1-2, with 8 nucleotides matching TRBD1. This clonotype was sampled from a woman aged 18-29 years in good health. The sequencing sample was made of blood. The CDR3 region is CASSSGQGTNYGYTF. The DNA of the CDR3 is TGTGCCAGCAGCTCCGGACAGGGTACTAACTATGGCTACACCTTC. Supplemented by reference TRBV5-4 and TRBJ1-2, the full variable domain reads ETGVTQSPTHLIKTRGQQVTLRCSSQSGHNTVSWYQQALGQGPQFIFQYYREEENGRGNFPPRFSGLQFPNYSSELNVNALELDDSALYLCASSSGQGTNYGYTFGSGTRLTVV.